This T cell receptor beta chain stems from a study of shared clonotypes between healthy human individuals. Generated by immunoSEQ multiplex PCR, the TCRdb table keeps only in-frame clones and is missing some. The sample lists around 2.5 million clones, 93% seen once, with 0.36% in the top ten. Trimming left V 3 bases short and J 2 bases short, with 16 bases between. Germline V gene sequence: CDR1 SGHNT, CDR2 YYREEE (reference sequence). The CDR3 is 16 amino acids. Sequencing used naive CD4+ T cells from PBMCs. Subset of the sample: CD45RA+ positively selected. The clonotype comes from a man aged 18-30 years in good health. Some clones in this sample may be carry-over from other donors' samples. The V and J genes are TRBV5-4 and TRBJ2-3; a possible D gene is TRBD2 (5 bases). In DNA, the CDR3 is TGTGCCAGCAGCTCCTTCCTTAGCGTGGCCACAGATACGCAGTATTTT. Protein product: CASSSFLSVATDTQYF.